The 9 T cell receptor beta chains in this list originate from one sample, sequenced in a study of cytomegalovirus exposure and HLA in healthy donors (dated by TCRdb to 2015 to 2018). The library was built by means of the immunoSEQ multiplex PCR assay. For the multiplex PCR, a mixture combining 60 forward primers for TCR Vbeta segments and 13 reverse primers for TCR Jbeta segments was used. TCRdb holds this immuneACCESS table with in-frame rearrangements only. Some clones are missing; in checked studies, unresolved V genes explain under half, and the rest has no known cause. The sample records over 90,000 clones, around three quarters of which are singletons. Less than 5% of the sample rests with the top ten. Material: PBMCs. These receptors were taken from a man between 50 and 59 years old in good health and CMV-seropositive.

The CDR3 DNA reads TGTGCCAGCAGCTTGATGATTAGCTCTGGAAACACCATATATTTT. This sequence encodes CASSLMISSGNTIYF. The chain joins TRBV5-6 to TRBJ1-3; D not certain. Looked up from germline, CDR1 is SGHDT and CDR2 is YYEEEE. Deletions cut 1 base from V and 0 bases from J, with 8 bases between. There are 15 residues in the CDR3.

The chain employs TRBV10-1 and TRBJ2-5; TRBD1 matches 8 bases. V was clipped by 3 bases and J by 2 bases; unmatched bases: 5. CDR1 and CDR2 (germline): WNHNN, SYGVQD (reference sequence). The CDR3 contains 15 residues. CDR3 nucleotides: TGCGCCAGCAGTGAACCCGGGACAGGTCAAGAGACCCAGTACTTC. Protein sequence: CASSEPGTGQETQYF.

The chain employs TRBV7-2 and TRBJ2-7; 7 bases agree with TRBD1. The trim removed 5 bases at V and 2 bases at J, leaving 6 bases unmatched. There are 14 residues in the CDR3. Germline CDR1 and CDR2: SGHTA and FQGNSA. This CDR3 is CASSQATGAYEQYF. CDR3 DNA sequence: TGTGCCAGCAGCCAAGCCACAGGGGCCTACGAGCAGTACTTC.

V and J are TRBV6-6 and TRBJ2-7, with a weak D call TRBD2 (5 bases). CDR1 and CDR2 from the germline V gene are MNHNY and SVGAGI (reference sequence). This CDR3 region has 13 residues. V gave up 7 bases and J gave up 0 bases, with 10 bases separating them. The CDR3 protein is CASKTGSSYEQYF. The CDR3, as DNA: TGTGCCAGCAAAACGGGGAGCTCCTACGAGCAGTACTTC.

The V and J genes are TRBV30 and TRBJ2-7, with TRBD2 matching 9 bases. This CDR3 region has 16 residues. Losses at the gene ends were 5 bases for V and 1 base for J; bases not matched to a gene: 12. Germline V gene lookup returns CDR1 GTSNPN and CDR2 SVGIG (reference sequence). CDR3 protein: CAWAKMASGISYEQYF. For the CDR3, the DNA is TGTGCCTGGGCCAAGATGGCTAGCGGGATATCCTACGAGCAGTACTTC.

The CDR3 protein is CAISDRAYEQYF. The DNA for the CDR3 is TGTGCCATCAGTGACAGGGCTTACGAGCAGTACTTC. The chain links TRBV10-3 to TRBJ2-7; D is perhaps TRBD1 (5 bases). Germline V gene data show CDR1 as ENHRY and CDR2 as SYGVKD. Trimming shortened V by 3 bases and J by 4 bases, and 7 bases separated the two germline ends. CDR3 length: 12 amino acids.

J is TRBJ1-5 and V is TRBV6-1; perhaps TRBD1 as D (6 bases). In germline, CDR1 is MNHNS, CDR2 SASEGT. The CDR3 runs 15 residues. Between the trimmed V and J ends, which lost 8 bases and 0 bases, there was a span of 14 bases. CDR3 protein: CASVDRFYSNQPQHF. In nucleotides, the CDR3 is TGTGCCAGCGTTGACAGGTTTTATAGCAATCAGCCCCAGCATTTT.

The table lists this clone with a count of one. CDR3 sequence (DNA): TGTGCCACCAGCGTCAGACTAGCGGGAGGGCCCCATGAGCAGTTCTTC. It specifies CATSVRLAGGPHEQFF. This chain links TRBV15 with TRBJ2-1; the match to TRBD2 covers 14 bases. The CDR3 runs 16 residues. The trim removed 5 bases at V and 8 bases at J, leaving 8 bases unmatched. In germline, CDR1 is LNHNV, CDR2 YYDKDF (reference sequence).

This clone was seen a handful of times. The CDR3 nucleotides read TGTGCCATCAGTGGGGACAACAGTGACAATGAGCAGTTCTTC. As protein: CAISGDNSDNEQFF. The V and J genes are TRBV10-3 and TRBJ2-1, with D perhaps TRBD1 (6 bases). The germline V and J ends were trimmed by 4 bases and 5 bases, with 12 bases remaining between them. The CDR3 sequence is 14 residues long. The germline gives CDR1 ENHRY, CDR2 SYGVKD.